A single sample gave rise to the 7 T cell receptor beta chains below, sequenced in a study of T cells after yellow fever vaccination. TCRdb fed the 5' RACE reads into MiXCR, producing one record per CDR3 protein. The sample shows 20,000 to 30,000 distinct CDR3 sequences, 5% to 6% of them seen only once. The sequencing used PBMCs, either bulk or a sorted T-cell subset (CD4+, CD8+, memory, or dextramer-sorted; not recorded which), collected 15 days after the yellow fever booster vaccination. The receptors were gathered from a man younger than 40 who received the YFV17D yellow fever vaccine.

A word on this clonotype: A read error may account for a junction end that differs from germline. The chain has TRBV6-2 or TRBV6-3 and TRBJ2-5; 9 nucleotides agree with TRBD1. Germline V CDR1 and CDR2: MNHEY, SVGEGT. The CDR3 length is 13 residues. The CDR3 loop is CASSYYTGTGINF. CDR3 in DNA: TGTGCCAGCAGTTATTACACCGGGACAGGGATCAACTTC.

This clonotype was recorded at least ten times. The V gene is TRBV10-3, the J gene TRBJ2-7; the match to TRBD1 covers 8 bases. Unmatched junction bases numbered 2, after V lost 4 bases and J lost 6 bases. This CDR3 is 12 amino acids long. Looked up from germline, CDR1 is ENHRY and CDR2 is SYGVKD. The CDR3 region is CAISATGGEQYF. For the CDR3, the DNA is TGTGCCATCAGTGCCACAGGGGGCGAGCAGTACTTC.

In this sample, this clonotype turned up many times. CDR3 amino acids: CASSLMSPADQPQHF. The DNA for the CDR3 is TGCGCCAGCAGCTTGATGTCCCCAGCCGATCAGCCCCAGCATTTT. This sequence joins TRBV5-1 and TRBJ1-5; no firm D call. This CDR3 is built from 15 residues. Germline V lookup: CDR1 SGHRS, CDR2 YFSETQ. Between the trimmed V and J ends, which lost 1 base and 5 bases, there was a span of 13 bases.

This clonotype has at least ten counts. J is TRBJ2-1 and V is TRBV20-1; D is possibly TRBD1 (6 bases). V lost 2 bases and J lost 3, with 8 bases in between. Germline V gene lookup returns CDR1 DFQATT and CDR2 SNEGSKA (reference sequence). The CDR3 length is 13 residues. CDR3 protein: CSARRDIYNEQFF. The CDR3 coding sequence is TGCAGTGCTAGAAGGGACATCTACAATGAGCAGTTCTTC.

This clonotype was counted many times. V usage is TRBV24-1 and J usage is TRBJ2-1, with D perhaps TRBD2 (5 bases). Germline-derived CDR1 and CDR2 are KGHDR and SFDVKD. V was trimmed by 5 bases and J by 5 bases, leaving 9 bases between them. CDR3 length equals 13 residues. CDR3 protein: CATSARVDNEQFF. The CDR3 DNA reads as TGTGCCACCAGTGCGCGGGTAGACAATGAGCAGTTCTTC.

This clonotype was detected many times. The chain employs TRBV20-1 and TRBJ2-1; TRBD2 matches 10 bases. The CDR3 covers 15 residues. Germline V CDR1 and CDR2: DFQATT, SNEGSKA (reference sequence). J was trimmed by 3 bases and V by 1 base; bases with no gene match: 3. The CDR3 DNA reads as TGCAGTGCTAGAGCCGGGACTAGCGACTACAATGAGCAGTTCTTC. Translated: CSARAGTSDYNEQFF.

The chain has TRBV3-1 and TRBJ2-1; D remains ambiguous. Trimming left V 8 bases short and J 5 bases short, with 28 bases between. Germline V gene data show CDR1 as LGHDT and CDR2 as YNNKEL (reference sequence). The CDR3 runs 18 residues. The chain's CDR3 is CASCKPVPWRQNDNEQFF. In DNA form, the CDR3 reads TGTGCCAGCTGCAAGCCTGTCCCTTGGAGACAAAATGACAATGAGCAGTTCTTC.